This T cell receptor (beta chain) was sequenced during a study of blood T cells in healthy people across ages (dated by TCRdb to the mid-2010s). For the wider study: Template switching captured roughly one uniquely barcoded TCR beta cDNA molecule per two T cells in model experiments. To track age-related changes in TCR beta repertoire diversity, the study relied on deep sequencing normalized with unique cDNA molecular identifiers. The donors were split into four age groups: young (average around 16 years), middle-aged (nearly 40), aged (about 62) and long-lived (approximately 89). For two donors (one aged 18 to 29 and one aged 80 or older), the study analyzed two additional independent replicas of 1 million unique cDNA reads from the same blood draw. To avoid experimental bias, donors of different ages were spread randomly across the sequencing lanes. What the work shows at the level of the full study, not this receptor alone: Conclusive comparison of naive and antigen-experienced compartments was prevented by the profiling of bulk unsorted PBMCs. Observed TCR beta diversity per million T cells fell roughly linearly with age, and a significant reduction was already apparent by age around 40. Observed TCR beta diversity correlated strongly with the percentage of naive T cells measured by flow cytometry. Estimates of total diversity based on one million sequenced T cells were considered lower bounds and underestimates. Because donor CMV infection status was unknown, age-related changes in expanded clonotypes were potentially confounded. Compared with the aged group, more naive CD4+ T cells, fewer expanded clones and increased TCR diversity were shown by the long-lived group, suggesting age selection.

Donors were 35 to 40 systemically healthy Caucasian individuals from Russia aged roughly 6 to 90 years. Around 10 milliliters of peripheral blood were drawn from each donor into EDTA-treated Vacutainer tubes. Ficoll-Paque density-gradient centrifugation was used to isolate PBMCs, with at least 6.5 million per sample. Total RNA, at least 6 micrograms per sample, was extracted from PBMCs with Trizol reagent. Naive CD45RAhigh/CD27high T cell percentages were measured by flow cytometry on a PBMC aliquot from every donor. Measured from the cysteine to the phenylalanine, the CDR3 is 15 residues long. The kept DNA is CDR3 alone, 45 bases in frame from the first base. The junction carries 9 bases between V and J, which are trimmed by 0 bases and 3 bases respectively. The germline V gene encodes CDR1 SGHKS and CDR2 YYEKEE (reference sequence). Library preparation employed 5' RACE. Sequencer: Illumina HiSeq 2500. A second PCR of about 7 to 12 cycles was run with a J-beta primer mix and a sample-barcoded 5' primer. A template-switch 5' adaptor carrying 12 random nucleotides introduced a unique molecular identifier onto each TCR beta cDNA molecule. At least 2.5 million CDR3-containing paired-end reads were obtained from each sample. The Mint cDNA synthesis kit, primed by a TRBC-specific oligonucleotide, was used to synthesize first-strand cDNA from all RNA. After uracil-DNA glycosylase treatment, a first 18-cycle PCR used universal primers M1SS and BC2_uni_R on all cDNA. Per the authors' processing: Normalization of each sample was performed by random selection of 1 million high-quality reads, each carrying a distinct molecular identifier. Instead of being binned into consensus sequences, reads that shared molecular identifiers were thrown out. MiTCR, with a Q25 quality threshold and the strictest error-elimination algorithm, was used for CDR3 identification, clonotype clustering and error correction. Lower-bound total TCR beta diversity was estimated with a nonparametric unseen species model using Euler transformation. TCRdb reprocessing: public reads trimmed at Q25 with fastp, clones called with MiXCR, in-frame beta chains kept. Under each unique CDR3 protein, matching rows form one entry showing the most common genes and DNA. TCRdb's processing, not the authors', yielded these V and J calls. This sample comprises about 640,000 distinct CDR3 sequences, 58% of them detected only once. The ten largest clones capture more than 35% of the sample.

A few counts support this clonotype. Its antigen remains unidentified. Base qualities were left out, and no much larger clone turns up one base away. What was sequenced was blood. The clonotype was recovered from a man aged 60-69 years in good health. The V and J segments used are TRBV5-5 and TRBJ2-2; TRBD1 is a weak D gene call, 6 bases matching. This receptor has the CDR3 CASSLGGLHTGELFF. Read as DNA, the sequence is TGTGCCAGCAGCTTGGGGGGGCTCCACACCGGGGAGCTGTTTTTT. Full variable domain (CDR3 extended with the reference TRBV5-5 and TRBJ2-2 proteins): DAGVTQSPTHLIKTRGQQVTLRCSPISGHKSVSWYQQVLGQGPQFIFQYYEKEERGRGNFPDRFSARQFPNYSSELNVNALLLGDSALYLCASSLGGLHTGELFFGEGSRLTVL.